This T cell receptor (beta chain) was observed in a study of shared clonotypes between healthy human individuals. The data were produced by immunoSEQ multiplex PCR, yet TCRdb's version contains in-frame clones alone and is incomplete. The top ten clones hold roughly 0.13% of a sample with some 2,000,000 clones, 85% to 95% of them seen once. The V end was cut by 6 bases, the J end by 4 bases, with 15 bases between. CDR3 length: 13 residues. The germline V gene has CDR1 GTSNPN and CDR2 SVGIG (reference sequence). This chain links TRBV30 with TRBJ1-1, with a possible D match to TRBD1 (5 bases). The specimen sequenced was naive CD4+ T cells sorted from blood. As for subset: CD45RA+ positively selected. The TCR sequence derives from a man younger than 30 in good health. CDR3 sequence (DNA): TGTGCCTGTACCAGGGTCTCTGGCACTGAAGCTTTCTTT. Translated: CACTRVSGTEAFF.